These 13 T cell receptor beta chains were sequenced from one sample in a study of shared T cell receptors in the human thymus. Some clones are missing from TCRdb's copy, which holds only in-frame ones; the method was immunoSEQ multiplex PCR. The table records hundreds of thousands of clones, roughly 88% of them present only once. This sample also belongs to another study, concerning human thymus T cells.

The specimen sequenced was thymocytes. Receptors were obtained from a boy younger than two with a congenital heart defect.

The chain carries TRBV9 and TRBJ2-1; 11 positions match TRBD2. The germline V gene encodes CDR1 SGDLS and CDR2 YYNGEE. There are 20 residues in the CDR3. The ends lost 0 bases at V and 5 bases at J; junction bases unmatched: 16. The CDR3, as DNA: TGTGCCAGCAGCGTAGAGGATGCTAGCGGGAGGCCGCAAGCCCACAATGAGCAGTTCTTC. Protein product: CASSVEDASGRPQAHNEQFF.

The chain joins TRBV12-5 to TRBJ2-6, with TRBD1 matching over 8 bases. The CDR3 loop spans 18 amino acids. Germline assignment: CDR1 LGHNT and CDR2 FRNRAP. With 2 bases clipped from V and 1 base from J, the junction kept 7 bases outside the gene matches. CDR3 nucleotide sequence: TGTGCTAGTGGTTTGACCAGGGGGCGCCCGTCTGGGGCCAACGTCCTGACTTTC. Amino acid sequence: CASGLTRGRPSGANVLTF.

The CDR3 coding sequence is TGTGCCAGCAGCATTTTTGACCGGGACAGGTTCACCTACGAGCAGTACTTC. Translated, it gives CASSIFDRDRFTYEQYF. The gene calls are TRBV7-9 and TRBJ2-7; TRBD1 agrees at 8 bases. V lost 5 bases and J lost 2; bases outside the gene matches: 14. The CDR3 has 17 residues. Germline V lookup: CDR1 SEHNR, CDR2 FQNEAQ (reference sequence).

The chain employs TRBV4-3 and TRBJ2-1, with 7 nucleotides matching TRBD2. This CDR3 has 16 residues. The V and J ends lost 0 bases and 10 bases, in that order; junction bases with no gene match: 12. Germline-derived CDR1 and CDR2 are LGHNA and YSLEER. The CDR3 is CASSQDGGSPTREQFF. The CDR3 DNA reads as TGCGCCAGCAGCCAAGACGGCGGGAGTCCAACGAGGGAGCAGTTCTTC.

The chain employs TRBV18 and TRBJ2-7; 7 positions agree with TRBD2. The CDR3 is 15 residues long. Germline V CDR1 and CDR2: KGHSH, LQKENI. The V and J ends lost 5 bases and 1 base, in that order; junction bases with no gene match: 8. The CDR3 spells CASSAGVLGSYEQYF. Written as DNA, the CDR3 is TGTGCCAGCTCAGCGGGGGTCCTGGGGTCCTACGAGCAGTACTTC.

Of note for this clone: This same CDR3 is encoded by further DNA sequences in the sample. The V and J genes are TRBV7-9 and TRBJ2-7; perhaps TRBD1 as D (5 bases). Deletions cut 1 base from V and 1 base from J, with 8 bases between. The CDR3 runs 14 residues. Germline assignment: CDR1 SEHNR and CDR2 FQNEAQ (reference sequence). The CDR3, as DNA: TGTGCCAGCAGCTTAGAAGCAGGGTCCTACGAGCAGTACTTC. Its translation: CASSLEAGSYEQYF.

The rearrangement joins TRBV27 to TRBJ2-3, with 10 bases that match TRBD2. Germline trimming cut 4 bases from V and 3 bases from J; bases unmatched to any gene: 7. The CDR3 spans 16 residues. Germline CDR1 MNHEY, CDR2 SMNVEV (reference sequence). The CDR3 protein is CASSSSSSGRTDTQYF. In DNA form, the CDR3 reads TGTGCCAGCAGTTCCTCCTCTAGCGGGAGAACAGATACGCAGTATTTT.

The chain employs TRBV2 and TRBJ1-3; D possibly corresponds to TRBD1 (6 bases). Germline loops: CDR1 SNHLY, CDR2 FYNNEI. The CDR3 covers 16 residues. The V gene lost 7 bases and the J gene lost 2 bases, with 18 bases spanning the gap. The CDR3 region is CASKTGSPGPGNTIYF. DNA for the CDR3: TGTGCCAGCAAGACAGGTTCCCCCGGCCCTGGAAACACCATATATTTT.

This clone came up a few times. This rearrangement joins TRBV5-1 to TRBJ1-2; D unresolved. The germline V and J ends were trimmed by 0 bases and 3 bases, with 9 bases remaining between them. From germline, CDR1 is SGHRS and CDR2 YFSETQ. CDR3 length: 14 amino acids. Written as DNA, the CDR3 is TGCGCCAGCAGCTTGGATCACGGAGACTATGGCTACACCTTC. It codes for CASSLDHGDYGYTF.

V is TRBV4-3 and J is TRBJ2-1, with 9 bases fitting TRBD2. After removal of 1 base from V and 0 bases from J, the junction contained 10 bases not matched to a gene. This CDR3 has 19 amino acids. From germline, CDR1 is LGHNA and CDR2 YSLEER. The CDR3 sequence is CASSQGLADFESSYNEQFF. DNA of the CDR3: TGCGCCAGCAGCCAAGGACTAGCGGATTTTGAAAGCTCCTACAATGAGCAGTTCTTC.

The V and J genes are TRBV2 and TRBJ2-7; 9 nucleotides agree with TRBD2. The CDR3 loop spans 17 amino acids. Trimming took 4 bases from V and 1 from J; bases not matched to a gene: 11. Per the germline V gene, CDR1 is SNHLY and CDR2 is FYNNEI. The chain's CDR3 is CASSGLAESPRSYEQYF. CDR3 nucleotides: TGTGCCAGCAGTGGACTAGCGGAGAGCCCTAGGTCCTACGAGCAGTACTTC.

This chain links TRBV4-3 with TRBJ2-7; D is unresolved. CDR1 and CDR2 from the germline V gene are LGHNA and YSLEER. The CDR3 has 14 residues. V was cut by 0 bases and J by 0 bases, with 6 bases left in between. CDR3 residues: CASSQEGASYEQYF. The CDR3 DNA is TGCGCCAGCAGCCAAGAGGGCGCCTCCTACGAGCAGTACTTC.

The rearrangement links TRBV6-5 to TRBJ1-2; tentatively, D is TRBD1 (6 bases). The CDR3 is 16 amino acids. Trimming cost V 4 bases and J 2 bases, with 17 bases left between them. Germline V gives CDR1 MNHEY, CDR2 SVGAGI. The CDR3 spells CASSWAMTGLNYGYTF. Written as DNA, the CDR3 is TGTGCCAGCAGTTGGGCGATGACAGGATTGAACTATGGCTACACCTTC.